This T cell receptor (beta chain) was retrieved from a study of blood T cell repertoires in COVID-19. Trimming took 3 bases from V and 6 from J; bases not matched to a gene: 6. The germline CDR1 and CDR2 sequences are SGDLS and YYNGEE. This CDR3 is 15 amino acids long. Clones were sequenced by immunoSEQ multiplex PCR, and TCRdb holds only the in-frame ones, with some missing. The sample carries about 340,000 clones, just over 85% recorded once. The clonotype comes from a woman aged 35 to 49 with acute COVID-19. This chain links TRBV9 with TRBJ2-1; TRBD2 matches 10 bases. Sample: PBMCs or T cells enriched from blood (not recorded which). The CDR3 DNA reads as TGTGCCAGCAGCGCGAGCGGGGGGGTCGGCAATGAGCAGTTCTTC. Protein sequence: CASSASGGVGNEQFF.